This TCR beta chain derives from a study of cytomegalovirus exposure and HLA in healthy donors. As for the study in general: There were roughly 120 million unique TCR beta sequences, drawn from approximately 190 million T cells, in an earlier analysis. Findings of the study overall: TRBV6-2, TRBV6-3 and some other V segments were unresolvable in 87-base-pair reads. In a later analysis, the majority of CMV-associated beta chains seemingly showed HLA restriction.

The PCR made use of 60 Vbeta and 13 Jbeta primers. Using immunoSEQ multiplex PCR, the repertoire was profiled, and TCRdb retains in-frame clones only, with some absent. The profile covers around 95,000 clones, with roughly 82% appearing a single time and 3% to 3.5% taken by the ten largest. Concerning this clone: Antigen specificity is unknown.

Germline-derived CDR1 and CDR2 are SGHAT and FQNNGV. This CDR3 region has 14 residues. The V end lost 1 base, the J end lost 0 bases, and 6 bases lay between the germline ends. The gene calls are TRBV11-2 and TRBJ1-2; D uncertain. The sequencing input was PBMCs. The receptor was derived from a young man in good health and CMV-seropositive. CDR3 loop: CASSLGPSNYGYTF. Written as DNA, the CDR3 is TGTGCCAGCAGCTTAGGGCCTTCTAACTATGGCTACACCTTC.